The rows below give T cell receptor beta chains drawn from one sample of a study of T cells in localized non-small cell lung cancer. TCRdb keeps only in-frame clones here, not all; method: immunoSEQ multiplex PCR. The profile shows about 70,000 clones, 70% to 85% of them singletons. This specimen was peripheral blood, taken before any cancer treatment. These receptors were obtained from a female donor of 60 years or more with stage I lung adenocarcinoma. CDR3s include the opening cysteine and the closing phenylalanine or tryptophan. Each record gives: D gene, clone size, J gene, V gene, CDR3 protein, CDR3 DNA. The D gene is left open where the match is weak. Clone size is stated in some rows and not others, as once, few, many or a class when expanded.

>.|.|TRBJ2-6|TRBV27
CASKTAGANVLTF
TGTGCCAGCAAGACAGCCGGGGCCAACGTCCTGACTTTC
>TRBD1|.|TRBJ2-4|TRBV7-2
CASSSPGTVGNIQYF
TGTGCCAGCAGCTCCCCCGGGACAGTGGGAAACATTCAGTACTTC
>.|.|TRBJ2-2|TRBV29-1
CSVEGGTGELFF
TGCAGCGTTGAAGGGGGGACCGGGGAGCTGTTTTTT
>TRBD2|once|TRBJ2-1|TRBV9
CASSVGLAGVGDEQFF
TGTGCCAGCAGCGTAGGGCTAGCGGGGGTTGGGGATGAGCAGTTCTTC
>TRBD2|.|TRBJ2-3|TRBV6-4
CASSSGGTDTQYF
TGTGCCTCTTCAAGCGGGGGCACAGATACGCAGTATTTT
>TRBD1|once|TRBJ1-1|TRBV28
CASNLLTGDTEAFF
TGTGCCAGCAATTTGCTGACAGGGGACACTGAAGCTTTCTTT
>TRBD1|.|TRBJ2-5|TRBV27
CASSLFPSGTGLQETQYF
TGTGCCAGCAGTTTATTCCCCTCCGGGACAGGTCTCCAAGAGACCCAGTACTTC
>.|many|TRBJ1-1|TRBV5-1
CASTHGEQPNTEAFF
TGCGCCAGCACTCACGGGGAACAGCCGAACACTGAAGCTTTCTTT
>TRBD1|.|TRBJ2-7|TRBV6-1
CASSDPGQGGYEQYF
TGTGCCAGCAGTGACCCCGGACAGGGGGGGTACGAGCAGTACTTC
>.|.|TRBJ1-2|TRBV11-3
CASSLRLYGYTF
TGTGCCAGCAGTTTGAGACTCTATGGCTACACCTTC
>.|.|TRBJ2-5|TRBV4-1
CASSQDSDGTETQYF
TGCGCCAGCAGCCAAGATTCCGACGGCACGGAGACCCAGTACTTC
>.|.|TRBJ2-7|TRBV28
CASSSSIYEQYF
TGTGCCAGCAGTTCTTCCATCTACGAGCAGTACTTC
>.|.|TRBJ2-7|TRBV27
CASSLLPQGPYEQYF
TGTGCCAGCAGTTTACTGCCACAGGGTCCCTACGAGCAGTACTTC
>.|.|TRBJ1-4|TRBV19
CASSIRRGEKLFF
TGTGCCAGTAGTATTAGGAGGGGCGAAAAACTGTTTTTT
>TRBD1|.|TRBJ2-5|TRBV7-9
CASSLGETGKRNF
TGTGCCAGCAGCTTAGGAGAGACAGGGAAGAGGAACTTC
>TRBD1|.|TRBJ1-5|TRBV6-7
CASRSRDSLVPQHF
TGTGCCAGCAGATCTCGGGACAGCCTCGTGCCCCAGCATTTT
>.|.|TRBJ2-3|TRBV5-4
CASARELTDTQYF
TGTGCCAGCGCCAGGGAGTTGACAGATACGCAGTATTTT
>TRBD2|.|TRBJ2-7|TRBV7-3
CASSLNPAGRDEQYF
TGTGCCAGCAGCTTAAATCCAGCGGGAAGGGACGAGCAGTACTTC
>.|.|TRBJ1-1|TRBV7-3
CASSVGNTEAFF
TGTGCCAGCAGTGTAGGGAACACTGAAGCTTTCTTT
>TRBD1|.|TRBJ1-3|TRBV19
CASDTGASGNTIYF
TGTGCCAGCGACACAGGGGCCTCTGGAAACACCATATATTTT
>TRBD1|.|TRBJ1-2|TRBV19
CASSIYGTGNNYGYTF
TGTGCCAGTAGTATATATGGGACAGGGAACAACTATGGCTACACCTTC
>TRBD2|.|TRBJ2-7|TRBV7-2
CASSLGGPTSGMGEQYF
TGTGCCAGCAGCTTAGGAGGGCCGACTAGCGGGATGGGCGAGCAGTACTTC
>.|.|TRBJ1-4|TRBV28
CASSLPGGNEKLFF
TGTGCCAGCAGCCTGCCGGGGGGAAATGAAAAACTGTTTTTT
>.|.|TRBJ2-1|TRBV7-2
CASSLAPGVNEQFF
TGTGCCAGCAGCTTAGCCCCGGGAGTCAATGAGCAGTTCTTC
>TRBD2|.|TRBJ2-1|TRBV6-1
CASQPKGGGADEQFF
TGTGCCAGTCAGCCGAAGGGCGGGGGGGCCGATGAGCAGTTCTTC
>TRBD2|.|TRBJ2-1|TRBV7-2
CASSLLLAGDYNEQFF
TGTGCCAGCAGTTTACTTTTGGCGGGAGACTACAATGAGCAGTTCTTC
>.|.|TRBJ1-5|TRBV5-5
CASSLLPPDGNQPQHF
TGTGCCAGCAGCTTACTTCCCCCCGATGGCAATCAGCCCCAGCATTTT
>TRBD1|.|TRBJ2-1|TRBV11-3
CASSQGTGAYNEQFF
TGTGCCAGCAGCCAAGGGACAGGGGCCTACAATGAGCAGTTCTTC
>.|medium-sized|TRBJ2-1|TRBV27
CASRVLGSGNEQFF
TGTGCCAGCAGGGTACTGGGTTCAGGAAATGAGCAGTTCTTC